A single T cell receptor (beta chain) is shown here with its context. What it binds is unknown. Researchers turned away patients with other autoimmune diseases, uncontrolled infections, pregnancy or lactation. PBMCs were isolated from an approximately 10 ml sample of fresh peripheral blood. Beta-chain TCR CDR3 regions were amplified from RNA transcripts. HTBI primers served in a first-round RT-PCR, which a second-round multiplex PCR followed. Each CDR3 protein gets one entry after TCRdb re-called the multiplex PCR reads with MiXCR. The sample includes some 47,000 distinct CDR3 sequences, around half of them seen just once. This record comes from a study of Graves' ophthalmopathy and Graves' hyperthyroidism. Study context: At the time of initial diagnosis and before any treatment, peripheral blood was collected.

Study-level points and caveats: The authors also found most expanded thyroid clonotypes above 0.001 frequency in blood.

V was cut by 7 bases and J by 4 bases, with 7 bases left in between. The CDR3 has 10 residues. The germline V gene encodes CDR1 DFQATT and CDR2 SNEGSKA (reference sequence). Sample: peripheral blood. This clonotype was obtained from an adult man with Graves' ophthalmopathy. The V call is TRBV20-1, the J call TRBJ1-2; D uncertain. The CDR3 DNA reads TGCAGTGTTAAGTCCTATGGCTACACCTTC. It specifies CSVKSYGYTF.